Listed below are T cell receptor beta chains from one sample, sequenced in a study of shared clonotypes between healthy human individuals. TCRdb's table, derived via immunoSEQ multiplex PCR, lists solely in-frame clones and lacks some. This sample carries over a million clones, 95% to 99% of them seen once, and the ten largest clones take 0.4% to 0.45%. The sequenced material came from naive CD4+ T cells sorted from blood. The receptors were sampled from a man between 25 and 39 years old in good health. The CDR3 runs from the conserved cysteine through the conserved F or W. D genes are given only for firm matches. Size values are once, few and many counts, or a class for expanded clones, and some rows have none.

-,-,TRBV18,TRBJ1-2,CASSPPITGTTGYTF,TGTGCCAGCTCACCACCGATAACTGGTACGACGGGCTACACCTTC
-,-,TRBV28,TRBJ1-2,CASSGPSVYGYTF,TGTGCCAGCAGTGGCCCCAGCGTATATGGCTACACCTTC
-,TRBD1,TRBV6-5,TRBJ1-2,CASSSLRGPVMNYTF,TGTGCCAGCAGTTCCCTCAGGGGGCCCGTCATGAACTACACCTTC
once,-,TRBV5-4,TRBJ1-3,CASSFGPQGAGNTIYF,TGTGCCAGCAGCTTCGGTCCACAGGGTGCTGGAAACACCATATATTTT
-,-,TRBV5-1,TRBJ1-4,CASSLLSAVGEKLFF,TGCGCCAGCAGCTTGCTATCTGCCGTCGGTGAAAAACTGTTTTTT
-,-,TRBV2,TRBJ2-5,CASSYRDPPAETQYF,TGTGCCAGCAGCTACAGGGATCCTCCCGCGGAGACCCAGTACTTC
-,-,TRBV27,TRBJ2-3,CASSLSGQGIDTQYF,TGTGCCAGCAGTTTATCGGGTCAGGGAATAGATACGCAGTATTTT
-,TRBD2,TRBV4-1,TRBJ2-1,CASSPRLAGTYNEQFF,TGCGCCAGCAGCCCCCGACTAGCGGGAACTTACAATGAGCAGTTCTTC
-,TRBD2,TRBV6-5,TRBJ2-7,CASSRASGSYEQYF,TGTGCCAGCAGTCGTGCTAGCGGGAGTTACGAGCAGTACTTC
-,-,TRBV4-3,TRBJ2-3,CASSRLAGTDTQYF,TGCGCCAGCAGCCGGCTTGCCGGCACAGATACGCAGTATTTT
-,-,TRBV29-1,TRBJ2-1,CSVYVVSSYNEQFF,TGCAGCGTTTATGTAGTGAGCTCCTACAATGAGCAGTTCTTC
-,-,TRBV1,TRBJ2-4,CTSSRGLAGYLAKNIQYF,TGCACCAGCAGCCGGGGACTAGCGGGATACTTAGCCAAAAACATTCAGTACTTC
-,-,TRBV28,TRBJ2-2,CASRISGTFAGELFF,TGTGCCAGCAGAATATCCGGGACATTCGCCGGGGAGCTGTTTTTT
-,-,TRBV28,TRBJ1-4,CASSSGQANEKLFF,TGTGCCAGCAGTTCCGGACAAGCTAATGAAAAACTGTTTTTT